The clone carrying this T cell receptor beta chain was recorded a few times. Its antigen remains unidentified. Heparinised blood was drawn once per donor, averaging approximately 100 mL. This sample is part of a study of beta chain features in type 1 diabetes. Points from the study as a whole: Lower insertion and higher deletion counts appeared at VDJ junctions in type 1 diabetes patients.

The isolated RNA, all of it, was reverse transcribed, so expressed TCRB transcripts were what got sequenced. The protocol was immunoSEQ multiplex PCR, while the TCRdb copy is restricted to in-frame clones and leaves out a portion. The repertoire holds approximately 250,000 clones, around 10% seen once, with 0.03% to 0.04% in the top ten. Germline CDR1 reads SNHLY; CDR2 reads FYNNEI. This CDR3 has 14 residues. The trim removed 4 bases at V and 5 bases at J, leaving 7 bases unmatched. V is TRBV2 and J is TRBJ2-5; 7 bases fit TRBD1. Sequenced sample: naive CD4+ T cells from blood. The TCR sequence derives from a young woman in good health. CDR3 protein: CASSVDRVRETQYF. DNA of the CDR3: TGTGCCAGCAGTGTCGACAGGGTGCGGGAGACCCAGTACTTC.